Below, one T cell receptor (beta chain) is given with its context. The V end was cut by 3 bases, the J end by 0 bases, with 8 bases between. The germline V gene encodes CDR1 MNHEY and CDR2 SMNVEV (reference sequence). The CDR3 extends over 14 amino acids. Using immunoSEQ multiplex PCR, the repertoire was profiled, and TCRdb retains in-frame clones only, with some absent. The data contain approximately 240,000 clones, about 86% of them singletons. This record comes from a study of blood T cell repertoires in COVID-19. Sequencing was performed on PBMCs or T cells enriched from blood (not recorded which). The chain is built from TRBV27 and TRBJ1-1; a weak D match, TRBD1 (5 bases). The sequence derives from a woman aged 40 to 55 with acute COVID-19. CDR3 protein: CASSFGHLNTEAFF. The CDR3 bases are TGTGCCAGCAGTTTCGGACATTTGAACACTGAAGCTTTCTTT.